These 27 T cell receptor beta chains were all obtained from the same sample, sequenced in a study of radiotherapy plus CTLA-4 blockade in lung cancer (dated by TCRdb to between 2018 and 2020). The library was prepared using the immunoSEQ multiplex PCR assay. What TCRdb holds here is the immuneACCESS table cut down to in-frame rearrangements. Part of the clones is not present; checked against another copy, under half of the missing clones reflect an unresolved V gene, and the others are unexplained. Within this sample are around 90,000 clones, with 83% of them counted one time only. The top ten constitute around 0.78% of the sample. The starting material was peripheral blood, obtained from a patient treated with radiotherapy plus ipilimumab. The receptors originated from a human donor with non-small cell lung cancer who had stable disease on radiotherapy plus ipilimumab.

This clone was counted once. Mismatch with germline at one junction end may stem from a read error. This chain links TRBV6-1 with TRBJ2-7, with D perhaps matching TRBD1 (6 bases). The germline gives CDR1 MNHNS, CDR2 SASEGT. The CDR3 contains 14 residues. The CDR3 DNA reads as TGTGCCCGCAGTACCAAGAACAGGGTCAACGAGCAGTACTTC. Amino acid sequence: CARSTKNRVNEQYF.

The chain recombines TRBV7-8 with TRBJ2-3; D perhaps matches TRBD1 (5 bases). CDR1 is SGHVS and CDR2 is FQNEAQ in the germline V gene. V lost 5 bases, J lost 0 bases, and 12 bases lay in between. The length of the CDR3 is 15 residues. CDR3: CASSRNRLSTDTQYF. The CDR3 bases are TGTGCCAGCAGCCGAAACAGGCTAAGCACAGATACGCAGTATTTT.

This clone was counted only a few times. The chain couples TRBV5-4 to TRBJ2-5, with D unclear. Germline V gene lookup returns CDR1 SGHNT and CDR2 YYREEE (reference sequence). This CDR3 region has 14 residues. The V end lost 1 base, the J end lost 4 bases, and 11 bases lay between the germline ends. The CDR3, as DNA: TGTGCCAGCAGCTTGATCGCGGAGACAGAGACCCAGTACTTC. It yields the protein CASSLIAETETQYF.

This clone was detected only a few times. V gene TRBV19 combines with J gene TRBJ2-7; the match to TRBD1 covers 7 bases. V lost 10 bases to trimming and J lost 1 base; unmatched junction nucleotides: 4. Germline CDR1 is LNHDA and CDR2 is SQIVND (reference sequence). The CDR3 is 12 amino acids. The CDR3 spells CATGTASYEQYF. The CDR3 bases are TGTGCCACCGGGACAGCGTCCTACGAGCAGTACTTC. The full variable domain, completed using reference TRBV19 and TRBJ2-7, is DGGITQSPKYLFRKEGQNVTLSCEQNLNHDAMYWYRQDPGQGLRLIYYSQIVNDFQKGDIAEGYSVSREKKESFPLTVTSAQKNPTAFYLCATGTASYEQYFGPGTRLTVT.

The rearrangement links TRBV30 to TRBJ2-5; D uncertain. The ends were cut back, 2 bases at V and 4 bases at J, with 17 bases in the middle. Germline V lookup: CDR1 GTSNPN, CDR2 SVGIG (reference sequence). The CDR3 loop spans 15 amino acids. The CDR3 loop reads CAWSSGRIMGETQYF. The CDR3 DNA follows: TGTGCCTGGAGTTCTGGACGTATAATGGGAGAGACCCAGTACTTC.

The J gene is TRBJ2-7, the V gene TRBV30; maybe TRBD2 (5 bases). V lost 3 bases, J lost 1 base, and 10 bases lay in between. The V gene's germline CDR1 is GTSNPN and CDR2 SVGIG (reference sequence). There are 13 residues in the CDR3. The CDR3 nucleotides read TGTGCCTGGAGATACGGGGAGTCCTACGAGCAGTACTTC. Its translation is CAWRYGESYEQYF.

V usage is TRBV6-5 and J usage is TRBJ2-7, with D possibly being TRBD1 (5 bases). The CDR3 spans 12 residues. In germline, CDR1 is MNHEY, CDR2 SVGAGI. The V end lost 4 bases, the J end lost 2 bases, and 6 bases lay between the germline ends. CDR3 DNA: TGTGCCAGCAGTTCGACAGCCTACGAGCAGTACTTC. Its protein is CASSSTAYEQYF.

V and J are TRBV11-3 and TRBJ2-5; D possibly uses TRBD1 or TRBD2 (6 bases each). The length of the CDR3 is 17 residues. Germline CDR1 is SGHNT and CDR2 is YENEEA. Trimming cost V 4 bases and J 4 bases, with 22 bases left between them. CDR3 loop: CASSSTRSVRGGETQYF. In DNA form, the CDR3 reads TGTGCCAGCAGCTCCACCCGGTCCGTCAGGGGAGGAGAGACCCAGTACTTC.

This clone showed up just a few times. The CDR3 spells CASSPTGTEQFF. The CDR3 region has the DNA TGTGCCAGCAGTCCAACAGGGACTGAGCAGTTCTTC. V and J are TRBV27 and TRBJ2-1; TRBD1 is a possible D gene (6 bases). CDR1 MNHEY and CDR2 SMNVEV come from the germline V gene (reference sequence). The ends were cut back, 5 bases at V and 9 bases at J, with 11 bases in the middle. The CDR3 contains 12 residues.

The CDR3 DNA reads TGTGCCAGCAGCTTAAGGGAGGTCAGTTACAATGAGCAGTTCTTC. This sequence encodes CASSLREVSYNEQFF. The chain recombines TRBV11-2 with TRBJ2-1; a weak D match, TRBD2 (6 bases). Germline CDR1 and CDR2: SGHAT and FQNNGV. The CDR3 extends over 15 amino acids. Trimming removed 2 bases at V and 4 bases at J, with 12 bases between. Full variable domain (outside the CDR3, taken from reference TRBV11-2 and TRBJ2-1): EAGVAQSPRYKIIEKRQSVAFWCNPISGHATLYWYQQILGQGPKLLIQFQNNGVVDDSQLPKDRFSAERLKGVDSTLKIQPAKLEDSAVYLCASSLREVSYNEQFFGPGTRLTVL.

In this sample, this clone turned up a few times. The chain employs TRBV13 and TRBJ2-1; D gene ambiguous. Germline-derived CDR1 and CDR2 are PRHDT and FYEKMQ (reference sequence). The CDR3 is made up of 16 amino acids. V lost 5 bases to trimming and J lost 9 bases, with 23 bases between them. The CDR3 loop is CASSLFGRWKIVEQFF. CDR3 sequence (DNA): TGTGCCAGCAGCCTGTTCGGACGTTGGAAAATAGTTGAGCAGTTCTTC.

This chain links TRBV7-9 with TRBJ2-5; D possibly corresponds to TRBD2 (5 bases). The CDR3 runs 15 residues. Trimming shortened V by 0 bases and J by 5 bases, and 13 bases separated the two germline ends. The germline CDR1 and CDR2 sequences are SEHNR and FQNEAQ (reference sequence). CDR3 in amino acids: CASSLARAASETQYF. The CDR3 DNA reads as TGTGCCAGCAGCTTAGCGCGGGCAGCGTCGGAGACCCAGTACTTC.

V is TRBV18 and J is TRBJ2-7; D perhaps matches TRBD1 (5 bases). V shed 6 bases and J shed 0 bases, with 9 bases lying between them. Germline loops: CDR1 KGHSH, CDR2 LQKENI. This CDR3 contains 13 residues. The CDR3 region has the DNA TGTGCCAGCTCCCGCAGGGACTCCTACGAGCAGTACTTC. Translation gives CASSRRDSYEQYF.

The count of this clone is one. This chain joins TRBV30 and TRBJ2-7; tentatively, D is TRBD2 (7 bases). The CDR3 runs to 15 residues. The V gene's germline CDR1 is GTSNPN and CDR2 SVGIG (reference sequence). V shed 2 bases and J shed 4 bases, with 18 bases lying between them. Here the CDR3 DNA reads TGTGCCTGGAGTCAGGGAGGGGGACCCTTTTACGAGCAGTACTTC. Amino acid sequence: CAWSQGGGPFYEQYF.

The chain uses TRBV25-1 and TRBJ2-7, with unresolved D. In germline, CDR1 is MGHDK, CDR2 SYGVNS. The CDR3 length is 14 residues. The germline V and J ends were trimmed by 2 bases and 1 base, with 9 bases remaining between them. In nucleotides, the CDR3 is TGTGCCAGCAGTGAAGGTGTACTATCCTACGAGCAGTACTTC. It codes for CASSEGVLSYEQYF.

This clone was found a few times. The rearrangement joins TRBV11-2 to TRBJ1-3, with a weak D call TRBD1 (6 bases). CDR1 SGHAT and CDR2 FQNNGV come from the germline V gene. Between the trimmed V and J ends, which lost 5 bases and 7 bases, there was a span of 15 bases. The CDR3 has 14 residues. The CDR3 protein is CASSALTGRNTIYF. The CDR3, as DNA: TGTGCCAGCAGCGCTTTAACAGGGCGGAACACCATATATTTT. Together with reference TRBV11-2 and TRBJ1-3, the CDR3 gives the full variable domain: EAGVAQSPRYKIIEKRQSVAFWCNPISGHATLYWYQQILGQGPKLLIQFQNNGVVDDSQLPKDRFSAERLKGVDSTLKIQPAKLEDSAVYLCASSALTGRNTIYFGEGSWLTVV.

The chain joins TRBV4-1 to TRBJ2-7, with TRBD2 matching over 13 bases. The J call may not be correct, given that the DNA end is closer to TRBJ2-1. The CDR3 consists of 18 residues. Germline V CDR1 and CDR2: MGHRA, YSYEKL. This CDR3 is CASSQGVLGTSGKNEQFF. CDR3 DNA sequence: TGCGCCAGCAGCCAGGGGGTATTAGGGACTAGCGGGAAAAATGAGCAGTTCTTC.

The J gene is TRBJ2-1, the V gene TRBV6-1; 11 nucleotides align to TRBD2. Germline V gene data show CDR1 as MNHNS and CDR2 as SASEGT. CDR3 length: 15 residues. Germline trimming cut 1 base from V and 6 bases from J; bases unmatched to any gene: 2. The CDR3 nucleotides are TGTGCCAGCAGTGAAGGACTAGCGGGGATCAATGAGCAGTTCTTC. Its translation: CASSEGLAGINEQFF.

This chain uses TRBV5-1 with TRBJ2-7, with TRBD1 identical over 10 bases. Germline loops: CDR1 SGHRS, CDR2 YFSETQ. V dropped 0 bases and J dropped 11; count of bases not matched to a gene: 11. The CDR3 runs to 15 residues. As DNA, the CDR3 is TGCGCCAGCAGCTTGGATCCCGGGACAGGGGCTATAGAGTACTTC. Residues: CASSLDPGTGAIEYF.

This sequence joins TRBV28 and TRBJ2-7; 14 nucleotides align to TRBD2. This CDR3 contains 15 residues. V shed 9 bases and J 7 bases; nucleotides not matched to a gene: 11. In germline, CDR1 is MDHEN, CDR2 SYDVKM. The CDR3 DNA sequence: TGTGCCAGTTTCTCCGGGACTAGCGGGAGCAAGGAGCAGTACTTC. It is translated as CASFSGTSGSKEQYF.

The gene calls are TRBV5-1 and TRBJ2-7; 10 positions match TRBD2. This CDR3 has 15 amino acids. CDR1 SGHRS and CDR2 YFSETQ come from the germline V gene. Losses at the gene ends were 5 bases for V and 5 bases for J; bases not matched to a gene: 10. CDR3 protein: CASSRRTSGTDEQYF. DNA of the CDR3: TGCGCCAGCAGTCGCCGGACTAGCGGTACGGACGAGCAGTACTTC.

The chain combines TRBV4-1 with TRBJ2-3; either TRBD1 or TRBD2 may supply D (5 bases each). Germline V gene data show CDR1 as MGHRA and CDR2 as YSYEKL. The CDR3 extends over 20 amino acids. Trimming shortened V by 0 bases and J by 0 bases, and 22 bases separated the two germline ends. The CDR3 bases are TGCGCCAGCAGCCAAGATGGGACCCCAGGTGCTATGGGGAGCACAGATACGCAGTATTTT. It codes for CASSQDGTPGAMGSTDTQYF.

The chain is built from TRBV9 and TRBJ1-2; D remains ambiguous. This CDR3 has 16 residues. Germline V gene lookup returns CDR1 SGDLS and CDR2 YYNGEE. The V gene lost 2 bases and the J gene lost 6 bases, with 20 bases spanning the gap. CDR3 protein: CASSVLAEAKGDGYTF. CDR3 bases: TGTGCCAGCAGCGTCCTGGCCGAGGCGAAGGGAGATGGCTACACCTTC.

The chain employs TRBV27 and TRBJ1-5; D remains unclear. Trimming pared 0 bases from V and 5 bases from J, leaving 11 bases between. The germline gives CDR1 MNHEY, CDR2 SMNVEV (reference sequence). The CDR3 contains 15 residues. Here the CDR3 reads CASSLSMGSYQPQHF. The CDR3 DNA is TGTGCCAGCAGTTTATCGATGGGGTCGTATCAGCCCCAGCATTTT.

This clone is a singleton in its sample. V usage is TRBV5-6 and J usage is TRBJ2-7, with D possibly matching TRBD2 (5 bases). CDR1 SGHDT and CDR2 YYEEEE come from the germline V gene. The CDR3 sequence is 14 residues long. V was clipped by 4 bases and J by 2 bases, with 13 bases between them. CDR3 nucleotide sequence: TGTGCCAGCAGCCGGGGTCCGACGGCCTACGAGCAGTACTTC. This gives the protein CASSRGPTAYEQYF. Variable domain in full (rest from reference TRBV5-6 and TRBJ2-7): DAGVTQSPTHLIKTRGQQVTLRCSPKSGHDTVSWYQQALGQGPQFIFQYYEEEERQRGNFPDRFSGHQFPNYSSELNVNALLLGDSALYLCASSRGPTAYEQYFGPGTRLTVT.

The V gene is TRBV19, the J gene TRBJ1-2; D remains ambiguous. Germline V gene lookup returns CDR1 LNHDA and CDR2 SQIVND (reference sequence). CDR3 length equals 13 residues. V was clipped by 7 bases and J by 4 bases, with 13 bases between them. The DNA of the CDR3 is TGTGCCAGTATGCCCGGACGAGGCTATGGCTACACCTTC. Translating gives CASMPGRGYGYTF.

This sequence joins TRBV5-1 and TRBJ1-1; 7 bases are shared with TRBD1. Trimming removed 0 bases from V and 5 bases from J; junction bases left unmatched: 7. The CDR3 is 15 amino acids. The germline V gene has CDR1 SGHRS and CDR2 YFSETQ. The DNA for the CDR3 is TGCGCCAGCAGCTTGGTGGGACAGCCAGGGACTGAAGCTTTCTTT. Protein product: CASSLVGQPGTEAFF.